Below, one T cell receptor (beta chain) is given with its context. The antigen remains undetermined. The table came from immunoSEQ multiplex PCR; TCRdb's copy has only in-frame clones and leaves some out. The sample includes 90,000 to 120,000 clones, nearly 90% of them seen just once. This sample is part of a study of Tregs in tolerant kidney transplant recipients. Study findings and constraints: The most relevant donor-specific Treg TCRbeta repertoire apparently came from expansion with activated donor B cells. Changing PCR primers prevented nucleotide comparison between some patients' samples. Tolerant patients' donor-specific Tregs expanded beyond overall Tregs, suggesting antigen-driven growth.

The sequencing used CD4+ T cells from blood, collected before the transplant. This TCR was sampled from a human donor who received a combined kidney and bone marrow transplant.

This chain's CDR3 is CASSLDRAGANVLTF. The CDR3 nucleotides read TGCGCCAGCAGCTTGGACAGGGCTGGGGCCAACGTCCTGACTTTC. V and J are TRBV5-1 and TRBJ2-6, with TRBD1 as a possible D gene (6 bases). The ends were cut back, 0 bases at V and 2 bases at J, with 6 bases in the middle. The CDR3 totals 15 residues. Germline-derived CDR1 and CDR2 are SGHRS and YFSETQ.